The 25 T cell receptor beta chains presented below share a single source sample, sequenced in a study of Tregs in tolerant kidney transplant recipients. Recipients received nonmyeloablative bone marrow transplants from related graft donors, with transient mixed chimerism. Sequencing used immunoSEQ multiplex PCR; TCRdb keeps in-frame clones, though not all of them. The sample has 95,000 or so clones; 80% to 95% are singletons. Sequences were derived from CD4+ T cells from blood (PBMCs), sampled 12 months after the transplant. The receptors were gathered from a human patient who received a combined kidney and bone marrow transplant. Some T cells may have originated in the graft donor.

CDR3 residues: CASSPRLAGGSNTGELFF. In DNA, the CDR3 is TGCGCCAGCAGCCCGAGACTAGCGGGAGGCTCGAACACCGGGGAGCTGTTTTTT. The chain combines TRBV5-1 with TRBJ2-2; 13 bases fit TRBD2. This CDR3 has 18 amino acids. The germline gives CDR1 SGHRS, CDR2 YFSETQ. J lost 0 bases, V lost 4 bases, and 6 bases had no gene match.

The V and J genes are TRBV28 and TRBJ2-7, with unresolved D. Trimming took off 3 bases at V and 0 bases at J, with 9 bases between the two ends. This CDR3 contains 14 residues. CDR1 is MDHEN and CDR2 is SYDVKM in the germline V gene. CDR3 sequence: CASSFARYSYEQYF. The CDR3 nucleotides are TGTGCCAGCAGTTTTGCGAGATACTCCTACGAGCAGTACTTC.

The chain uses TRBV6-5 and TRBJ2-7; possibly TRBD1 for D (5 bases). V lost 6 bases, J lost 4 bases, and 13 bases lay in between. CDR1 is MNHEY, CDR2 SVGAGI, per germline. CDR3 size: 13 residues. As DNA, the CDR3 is TGTGCCAGCAGCCGGCAAGGGGTGTACGAGCAGTACTTC. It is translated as CASSRQGVYEQYF.

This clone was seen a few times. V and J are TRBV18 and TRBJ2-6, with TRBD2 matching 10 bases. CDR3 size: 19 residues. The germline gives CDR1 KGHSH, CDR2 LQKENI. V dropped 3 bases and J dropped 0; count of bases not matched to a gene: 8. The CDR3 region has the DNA TGTGCCAGCTCACCCTTCGGACTAGCGGCAACCTCTGGGGCCAACGTCCTGACTTTC. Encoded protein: CASSPFGLAATSGANVLTF.

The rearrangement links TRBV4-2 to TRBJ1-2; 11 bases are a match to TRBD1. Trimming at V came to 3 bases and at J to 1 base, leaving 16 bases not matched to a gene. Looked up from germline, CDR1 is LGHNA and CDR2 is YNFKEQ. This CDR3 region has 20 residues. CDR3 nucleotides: TGTGCCAGCAGCCAGTCTTTCCTATGGGACAGGGGGACAATTAACTATGGCTACACCTTC. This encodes CASSQSFLWDRGTINYGYTF.

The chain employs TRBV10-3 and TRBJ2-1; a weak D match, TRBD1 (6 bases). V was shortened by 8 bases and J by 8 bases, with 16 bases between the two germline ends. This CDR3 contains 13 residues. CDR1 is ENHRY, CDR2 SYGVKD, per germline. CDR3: CAIEVPGVYEQFF. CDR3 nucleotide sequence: TGTGCCATCGAGGTCCCAGGGGTTTATGAGCAGTTCTTC.

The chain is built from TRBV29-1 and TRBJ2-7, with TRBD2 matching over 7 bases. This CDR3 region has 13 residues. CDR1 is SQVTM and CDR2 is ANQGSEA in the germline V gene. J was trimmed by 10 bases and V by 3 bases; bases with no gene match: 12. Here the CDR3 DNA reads TGCAGCGTTGAGACAGCGGGAATAGGAAGTCAGTACTTC. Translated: CSVETAGIGSQYF.

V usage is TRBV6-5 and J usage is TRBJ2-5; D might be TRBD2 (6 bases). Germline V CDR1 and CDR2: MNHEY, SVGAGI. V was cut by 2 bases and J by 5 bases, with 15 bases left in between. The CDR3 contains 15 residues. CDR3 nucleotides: TGTGCCAGCAGTTACAGCCTTCGGGGGTGGGAGACCCAGTACTTC. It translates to CASSYSLRGWETQYF.

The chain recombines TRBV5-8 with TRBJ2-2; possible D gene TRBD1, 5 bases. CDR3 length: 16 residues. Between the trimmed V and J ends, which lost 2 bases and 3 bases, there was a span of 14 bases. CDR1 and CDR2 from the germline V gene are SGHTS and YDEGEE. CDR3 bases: TGTGCCAGCAGCTTTTTCAGGGTAGGAGACACCGGGGAGCTGTTTTTT. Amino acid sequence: CASSFFRVGDTGELFF. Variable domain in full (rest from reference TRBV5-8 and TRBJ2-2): EAGVTQSPTHLIKTRGQQATLRCSPISGHTSVYWYQQALGLGLQFLLWYDEGEERNRGNFPPRFSGRQFPNYSSELNVNALELEDSALYLCASSFFRVGDTGELFFGEGSRLTVL.

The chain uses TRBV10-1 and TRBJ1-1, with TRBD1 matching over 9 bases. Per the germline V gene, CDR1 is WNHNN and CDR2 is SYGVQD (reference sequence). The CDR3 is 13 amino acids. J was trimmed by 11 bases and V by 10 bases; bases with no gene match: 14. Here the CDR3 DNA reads TGCGCCAACCCCGGACAGGGGAGATCTGGGGCTTTCTTT. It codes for CANPGQGRSGAFF.

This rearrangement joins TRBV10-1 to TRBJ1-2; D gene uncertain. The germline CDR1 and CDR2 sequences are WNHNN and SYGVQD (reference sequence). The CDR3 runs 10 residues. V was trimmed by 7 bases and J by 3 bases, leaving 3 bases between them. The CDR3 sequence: CASTDYGYTF. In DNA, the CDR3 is TGCGCCAGCACAGACTATGGCTACACCTTC.

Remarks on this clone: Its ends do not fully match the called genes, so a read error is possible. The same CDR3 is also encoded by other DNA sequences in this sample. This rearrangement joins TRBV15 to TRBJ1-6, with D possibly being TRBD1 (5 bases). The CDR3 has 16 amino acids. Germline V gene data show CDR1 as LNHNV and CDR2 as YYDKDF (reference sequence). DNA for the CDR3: TGTGCCACCAGCAGGGGGGGACCGATCTATAATTCCCCCCTCCACTTT. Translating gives CATSRGGPIYNSPLHF.

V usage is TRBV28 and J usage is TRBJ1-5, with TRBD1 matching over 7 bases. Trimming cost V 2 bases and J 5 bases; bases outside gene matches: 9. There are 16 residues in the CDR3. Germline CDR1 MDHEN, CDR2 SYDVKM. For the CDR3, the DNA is TGTGCCAGCAGTTTAAATGGCAGGGGGAGGCATCAGCCCCAGCATTTT. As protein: CASSLNGRGRHQPQHF. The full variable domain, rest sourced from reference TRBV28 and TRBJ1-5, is DVKVTQSSRYLVKRTGEKVFLECVQDMDHENMFWYRQDPGLGLRLIYFSYDVKMKEKGDIPEGYSVSREKKERFSLILESASTNQTSMYLCASSLNGRGRHQPQHFGDGTRLSIL.

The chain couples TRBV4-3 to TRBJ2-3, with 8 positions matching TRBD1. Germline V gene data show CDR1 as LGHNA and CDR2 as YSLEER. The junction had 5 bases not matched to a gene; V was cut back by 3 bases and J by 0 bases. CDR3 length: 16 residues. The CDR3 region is CASSQQGAPSTDTQYF. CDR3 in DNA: TGCGCCAGCAGCCAGCAGGGGGCTCCTAGCACAGATACGCAGTATTTT.

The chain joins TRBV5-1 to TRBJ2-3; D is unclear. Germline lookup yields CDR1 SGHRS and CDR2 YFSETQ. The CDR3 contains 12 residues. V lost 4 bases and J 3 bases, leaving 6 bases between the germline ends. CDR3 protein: CASSPKTDTQYF. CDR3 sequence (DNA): TGCGCCAGCAGCCCTAAAACAGATACGCAGTATTTT.

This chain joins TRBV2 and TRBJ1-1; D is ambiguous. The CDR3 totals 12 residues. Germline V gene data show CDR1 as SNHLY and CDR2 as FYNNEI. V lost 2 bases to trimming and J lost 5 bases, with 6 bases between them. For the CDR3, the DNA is TGTGCCAGCAGTGAAAGGGAGACTGAAGCTTTCTTT. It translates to CASSERETEAFF.

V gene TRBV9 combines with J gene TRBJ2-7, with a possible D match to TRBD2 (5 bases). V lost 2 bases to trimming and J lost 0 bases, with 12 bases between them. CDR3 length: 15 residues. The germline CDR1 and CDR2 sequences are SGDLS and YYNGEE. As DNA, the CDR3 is TGTGCCAGCAGCGTGGGTAGGGAGAGCTCCTACGAGCAGTACTTC. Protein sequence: CASSVGRESSYEQYF.

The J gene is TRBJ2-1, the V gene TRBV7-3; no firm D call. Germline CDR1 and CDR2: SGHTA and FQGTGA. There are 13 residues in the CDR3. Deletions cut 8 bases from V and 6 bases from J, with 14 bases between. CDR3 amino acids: CASGSGRRNEQFF. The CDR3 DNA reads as TGTGCCAGCGGCTCGGGTCGTCGCAATGAGCAGTTCTTC.

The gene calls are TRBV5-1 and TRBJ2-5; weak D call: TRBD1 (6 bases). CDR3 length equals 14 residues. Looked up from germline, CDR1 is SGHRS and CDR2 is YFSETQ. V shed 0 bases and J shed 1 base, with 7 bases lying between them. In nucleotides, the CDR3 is TGCGCCAGCAGCTTGGGACAGGTCCAAGAGACCCAGTACTTC. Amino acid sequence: CASSLGQVQETQYF.

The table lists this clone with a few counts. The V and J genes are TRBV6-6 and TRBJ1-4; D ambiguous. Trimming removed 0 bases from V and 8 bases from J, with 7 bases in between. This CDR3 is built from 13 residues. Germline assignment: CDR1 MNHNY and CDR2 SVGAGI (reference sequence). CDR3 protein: CASSYSMREKLFF. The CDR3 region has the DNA TGTGCCAGCAGTTACTCGATGCGGGAAAAACTGTTTTTT.

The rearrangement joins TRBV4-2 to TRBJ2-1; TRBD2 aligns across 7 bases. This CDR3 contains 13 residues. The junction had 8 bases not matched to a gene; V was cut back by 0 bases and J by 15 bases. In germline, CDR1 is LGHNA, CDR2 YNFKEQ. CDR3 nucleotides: TGTGCCAGCAGCCAAGAGGGTGCGGGAGCTCCGTTCTTC. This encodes CASSQEGAGAPFF.

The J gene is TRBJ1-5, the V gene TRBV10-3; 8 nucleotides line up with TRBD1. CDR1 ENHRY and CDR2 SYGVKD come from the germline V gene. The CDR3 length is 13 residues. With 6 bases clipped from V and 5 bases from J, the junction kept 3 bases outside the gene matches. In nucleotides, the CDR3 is TGTGCCATCAGCCAGGGGGCTCATCAGCCCCAGCATTTT. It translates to CAISQGAHQPQHF.

CDR3 nucleotide sequence: TGTGCCAGCAGCCTAAACCCGACAGGGTATTCACCCCTCCACTTT. This codes for CASSLNPTGYSPLHF. V is TRBV5-4 and J is TRBJ1-6, with TRBD1 matching over 7 bases. The CDR3 consists of 15 residues. CDR1 and CDR2 from the germline V gene are SGHNT and YYREEE (reference sequence). Losses at the gene ends were 4 bases for V and 8 bases for J; bases not matched to a gene: 9.

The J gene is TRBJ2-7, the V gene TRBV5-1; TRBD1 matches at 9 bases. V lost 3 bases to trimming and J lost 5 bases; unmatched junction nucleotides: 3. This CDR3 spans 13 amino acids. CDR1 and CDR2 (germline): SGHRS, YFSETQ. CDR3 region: CASSWRTGDEQYF. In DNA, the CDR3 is TGCGCCAGCAGCTGGAGGACAGGGGACGAGCAGTACTTC. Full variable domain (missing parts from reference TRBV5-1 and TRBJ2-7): KAGVTQTPRYLIKTRGQQVTLSCSPISGHRSVSWYQQTPGQGLQFLFEYFSETQRNKGNFPGRFSGRQFSNSRSEMNVSTLELGDSALYLCASSWRTGDEQYFGPGTRLTVT.

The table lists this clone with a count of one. The CDR3 loop reads CASSQATGGPEAFF. CDR3 in DNA: TGCGCCAGCAGCCAGGCGACAGGGGGCCCTGAAGCTTTCTTT. V and J are TRBV4-1 and TRBJ1-1; 10 positions agree with TRBD1. Losses at the gene ends were 3 bases for V and 6 bases for J; bases not matched to a gene: 4. CDR3 length equals 14 residues. Germline lookup yields CDR1 MGHRA and CDR2 YSYEKL.